The T cell receptor (beta chain) under discussion was sequenced for a study of cytomegalovirus exposure and HLA in healthy donors. With regard to this clone: The antigen is undetermined.

The germline CDR1 and CDR2 sequences are ENHRY and SYGVKD. The CDR3 consists of 15 residues. V lost 3 bases, J lost 3 bases, and 11 bases lay in between. PCR used 60 Vbeta primers and 13 Jbeta primers. Sequencing used immunoSEQ multiplex PCR; TCRdb keeps in-frame clones, though not all of them. The table has 210,000 or so clones, 75% to 85% seen once. Regarding the study as a whole: The study put some 150 TCR beta chains on its list as cytomegalovirus-associated.

The J gene is TRBJ1-4, the V gene TRBV10-3, with D possibly being TRBD1 (6 bases). This receptor was obtained from a woman aged 55-75 years in good health and CMV-seropositive. Specimen: PBMCs. The CDR3 is CAISEQGLANEKLFF. For the CDR3, the DNA is TGTGCCATCAGTGAACAGGGTTTAGCTAATGAAAAACTGTTTTTT.